These 4 T cell receptor beta chains were sequenced from one sample in a study of T cells in Graves' hyperthyroidism and ophthalmopathy. Amplification of TCR beta CDR3 regions was performed using RNA transcripts as template. The HTBI primer set was used in a first-round RT-PCR of the TCR CDR3. MiXCR, run by TCRdb on the multiplex PCR reads, gives a single entry per CDR3 protein. This sample carries fewer than 900,000 distinct CDR3 sequences, around a sixth of them seen once, and the ten largest clones take roughly 17%. Material for sequencing was blood. Source of these receptors: a woman in her 50s with Graves' hyperthyroidism that later progressed to Graves' ophthalmopathy.

This clonotype is medium-sized (0.01 to 0.1%). The chain combines TRBV2 with TRBJ2-3, with 9 bases lining up with TRBD1. The CDR3 sequence is 14 residues long. The germline CDR1 and CDR2 sequences are SNHLY and FYNNEI. J was trimmed by 6 bases and V by 9 bases; bases with no gene match: 10. The CDR3 region has the DNA TGTGCCAGGGGAGAACGGGACAGGGCTGATACGCAGTATTTT. Its protein is CARGERDRADTQYF.

A note on this clonotype: One end of the junction does not line up with germline, which may come from a read error. This CDR3 reads CASLEGANAGELFF. CDR3 coding DNA: TGTGCCAGCCTGGAGGGCGCGAACGCCGGGGAGCTGTTTTTT. J is TRBJ2-2 and V is TRBV2, with D possibly being TRBD2 (6 bases). The germline CDR1 and CDR2 sequences are SNHLY and FYNNEI. The CDR3 is 14 amino acids.

This clonotype has a single count. Mismatch with germline at one junction end may stem from a read error. The chain carries TRBV7-6 and TRBJ1-1; D call uncertain. The CDR3 length is 13 residues. The germline gives CDR1 SGHVS, CDR2 FNYEAQ. The CDR3 protein is CASSFAENTKAFF. DNA of the CDR3: TGTGCCAGCAGCTTTGCCGAGAACACTAAAGCTTTCTTT.

The chain uses TRBV20-1 and TRBJ2-3; 9 bases map to TRBD1. Germline CDR1 DFQATT, CDR2 SNEGSKA (reference sequence). This CDR3 spans 16 amino acids. V shed 6 bases, J shed 0 bases, and the junction held 10 bases outside the gene matches. This CDR3 reads CSAIVGTGTSTDTQYF. The DNA for the CDR3 is TGCAGTGCCATAGTTGGGACAGGGACTAGCACAGATACGCAGTATTTT.